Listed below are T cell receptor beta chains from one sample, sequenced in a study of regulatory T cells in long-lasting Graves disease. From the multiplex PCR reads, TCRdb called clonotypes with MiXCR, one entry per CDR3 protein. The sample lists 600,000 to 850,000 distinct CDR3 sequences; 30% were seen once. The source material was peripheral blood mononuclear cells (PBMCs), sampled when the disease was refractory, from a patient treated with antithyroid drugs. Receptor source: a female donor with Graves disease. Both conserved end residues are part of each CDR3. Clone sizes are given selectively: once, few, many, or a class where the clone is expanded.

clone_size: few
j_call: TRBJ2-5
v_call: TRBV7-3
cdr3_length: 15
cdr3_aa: CASSLLPSGRETQYF

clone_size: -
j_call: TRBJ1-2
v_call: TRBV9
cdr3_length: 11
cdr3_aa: CASEGGEGYTF

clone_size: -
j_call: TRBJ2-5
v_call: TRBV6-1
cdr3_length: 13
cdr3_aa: CASERGAGGTQYF

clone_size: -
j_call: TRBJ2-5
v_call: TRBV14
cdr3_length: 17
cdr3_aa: CASSQGANRLTQETQYF

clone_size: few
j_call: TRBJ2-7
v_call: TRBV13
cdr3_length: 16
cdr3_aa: CASSRLTRLASYEQYF

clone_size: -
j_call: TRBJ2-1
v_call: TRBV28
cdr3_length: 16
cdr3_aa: CASSFSLAGGNNEQFF

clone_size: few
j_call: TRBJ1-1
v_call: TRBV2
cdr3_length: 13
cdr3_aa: CASKRDSLSEAFF

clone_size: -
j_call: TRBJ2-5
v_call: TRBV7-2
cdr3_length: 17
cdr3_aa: CASSLGPSGRGRETQYF

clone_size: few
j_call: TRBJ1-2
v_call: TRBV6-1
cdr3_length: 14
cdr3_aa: CASNTDISMGGYTF

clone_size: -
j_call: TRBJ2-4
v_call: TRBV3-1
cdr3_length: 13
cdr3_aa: CASSQDVTTSQYF

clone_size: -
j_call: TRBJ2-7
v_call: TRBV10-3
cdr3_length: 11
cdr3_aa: CATGQNYEQYF

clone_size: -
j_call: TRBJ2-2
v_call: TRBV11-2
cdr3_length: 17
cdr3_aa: CASSHGLAGAMAGELFF

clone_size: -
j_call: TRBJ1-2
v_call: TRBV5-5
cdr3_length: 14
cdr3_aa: CASSLGNGLGGYTF

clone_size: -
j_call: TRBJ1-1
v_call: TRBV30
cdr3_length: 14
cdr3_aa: CAWSAGLSNTEAFF

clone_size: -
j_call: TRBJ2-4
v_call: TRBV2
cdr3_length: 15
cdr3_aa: CASSEGQLAKNIQYF

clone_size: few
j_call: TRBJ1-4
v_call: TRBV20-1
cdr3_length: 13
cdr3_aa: CSAGTDANEKLFF

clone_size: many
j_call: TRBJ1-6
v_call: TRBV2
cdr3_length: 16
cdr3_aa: CASSYRDRGFGSPLHF

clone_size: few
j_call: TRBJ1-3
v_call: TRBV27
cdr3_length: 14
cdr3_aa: CASRGQGAGNTIYF

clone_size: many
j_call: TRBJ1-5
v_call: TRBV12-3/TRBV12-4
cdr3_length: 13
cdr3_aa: CASSFRDHQPQHF

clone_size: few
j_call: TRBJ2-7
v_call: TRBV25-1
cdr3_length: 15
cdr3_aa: CASSESGPGDYEQYF

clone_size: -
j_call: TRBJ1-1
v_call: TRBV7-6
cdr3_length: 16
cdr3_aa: CASSLVPGQLRTEAFF

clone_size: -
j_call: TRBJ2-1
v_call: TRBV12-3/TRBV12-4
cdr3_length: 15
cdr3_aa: CASSSDRNPYNEQFF

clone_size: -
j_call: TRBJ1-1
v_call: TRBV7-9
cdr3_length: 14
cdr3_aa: CAGGGGSMNTEAFF

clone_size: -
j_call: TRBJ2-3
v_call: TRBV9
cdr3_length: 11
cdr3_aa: CASKGTDTQYF

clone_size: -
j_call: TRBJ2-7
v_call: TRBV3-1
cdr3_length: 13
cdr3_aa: CASTGSLAGEQYF

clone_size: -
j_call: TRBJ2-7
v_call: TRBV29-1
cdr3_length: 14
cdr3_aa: CSVRRTGGPYEQYF

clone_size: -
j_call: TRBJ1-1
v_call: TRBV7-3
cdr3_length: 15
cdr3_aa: CASSLSGFDSTEAFF

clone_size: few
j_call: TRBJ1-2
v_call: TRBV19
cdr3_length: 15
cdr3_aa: CASNLDRAIDYGYTF

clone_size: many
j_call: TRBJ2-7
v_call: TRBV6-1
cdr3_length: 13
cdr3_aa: CASRWDTTYEQYF

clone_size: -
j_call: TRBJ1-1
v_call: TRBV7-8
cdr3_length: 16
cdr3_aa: CASTLGGVAMNTEAFF

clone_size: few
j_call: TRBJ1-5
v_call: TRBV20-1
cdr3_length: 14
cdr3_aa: CSANAGGEDQPQHF

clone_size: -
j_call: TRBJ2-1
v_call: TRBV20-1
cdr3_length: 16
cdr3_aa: CSARDSGREGLNEQFF